This is a list of T cell receptor beta chains from one sample in a study of identical twins. TCRdb independently ran MiXCR on the 5' RACE reads; one entry per CDR3 protein. This table holds just over 450,000 distinct CDR3 sequences, 13% to 15% found once. The sample was also linked to a second study, of yellow fever vaccine responses in identical twins.

Input material: CD4+ T cells sorted from blood. The receptors here all came from a woman aged 18-29 years in good health. Both conserved end residues are part of each CDR3. The size field is filled for only some rows; it gives once, few, many or a size class.

>TRBJ2-1|few|TRBV27
CASSFWGGSSDNEQFF
>TRBJ2-7|NA|TRBV11-2
CASSPSAGRSEQYF
>TRBJ2-7|few|TRBV6-5
CASSYGQGYSYEQYF
>TRBJ1-6|few|TRBV2
CAVVRADNSPLHF
>TRBJ2-3|NA|TRBV5-5
CASSWGRGYSTDTQYF
>TRBJ2-3|NA|TRBV20-1
CSATYSGRTDTQYF
>TRBJ2-7|NA|TRBV4-2
CASSHPGTPYEQYF
>TRBJ2-3|NA|TRBV7-3
CASSLGGHTDTQYF
>TRBJ2-3|NA|TRBV20-1
CSARRRGTDTQYF
>TRBJ2-7|many|TRBV3-1
CASSQGYEQYF
>TRBJ2-7|NA|TRBV10-3
CAISTGGTAEQYF
>TRBJ2-3|few|TRBV20-1
CSARDRASGGTDTQYF
>TRBJ1-5|NA|TRBV12-5
CARWGQCRNQPQHF
>TRBJ2-5|few|TRBV20-1
CSARDSASGKETQYF
>TRBJ2-7|NA|TRBV10-3
CAMRTGVYEQYF
>TRBJ2-7|few|TRBV6-1
CASSKTNTGTSVYEQYF
>TRBJ2-7|few|TRBV6-8
CASSYSKLAGHF
>TRBJ2-2|NA|TRBV18
CASSPPVRQNTGELFF
>TRBJ2-7|NA|TRBV14
CASSQDWYEQYF
>TRBJ2-7|NA|TRBV14
CASSPEAGTGDEQYF
>TRBJ1-1|NA|TRBV12-3/TRBV12-4
CASTHINTEAFF
>TRBJ2-3|many|TRBV10-3
CAISESRDTQYF
>TRBJ2-1|NA|TRBV14
CASSQIVVQFF
>TRBJ2-3|few|TRBV5-1
CASSLVPFPGSGTDTQYF
>TRBJ2-3|NA|TRBV6-5
CASSYFGASTDTQYF
>TRBJ2-1|many|TRBV29-1
CSAARQDISYNEQFF
>TRBJ2-7|few|TRBV5-1
CASSSKGQGASEQYF
>TRBJ2-2|NA|TRBV12-3/TRBV12-4
CASSPPAGPNTGELFF
>TRBJ1-1|many|TRBV2
CASSVGRVNTEAFF
>TRBJ2-7|few|TRBV5-1
CASSLGDWAPVGAGSYEQYF
>TRBJ2-7|once|TRBV14
CASSQPGTSGSSSYEQYF
>TRBJ2-7|NA|TRBV11-2
CASSRRVVGVGDEQYF
>TRBJ2-3|NA|TRBV5-4
CASSFGGLADTQYF
>TRBJ2-7|few|TRBV18
CASSSLPGSEYEQYF
>TRBJ2-7|NA|TRBV21-1
CASSKGPGTGLFYEQYF
>TRBJ2-1|NA|TRBV14
CASSPHGFSGTRNEQFF
>TRBJ2-1|few|TRBV12-3/TRBV12-4
CASSLEFEQFF
>TRBJ2-3|few|TRBV7-8
CASSPDRSTDTQYF
>TRBJ2-7|few|TRBV20-1
CSAPRGGTLLSYEQYF
>TRBJ2-5|NA|TRBV4-3
CASSPDTSGKRGTQYF
>TRBJ2-3|NA|TRBV7-2
CASSLGTVGDTQYF
>TRBJ2-3|NA|TRBV7-3
CASSEGRGGTDTQYF
>TRBJ2-1|few|TRBV2
CASSEALGTKQFF
>TRBJ2-2|NA|TRBV11-3
CASSLDTGAGELFF
>TRBJ2-3|NA|TRBV11-2
CASSPTPGLPLSSTDTQYF
>TRBJ1-1|few|TRBV30
CAWEGTNTEAFF
>TRBJ1-1|NA|TRBV6-1
CASTEGPTNTEAFF
>TRBJ2-7|few|TRBV19
CASSIEDRGRVEQYF
>TRBJ2-5|NA|TRBV4-1
CASSQDRLGGGGQETQYF
>TRBJ2-2|NA|TRBV3-1
CASSRSGGGNGELFF
>TRBJ2-7|NA|TRBV11-1
CASSFISPSSYEQYF
>TRBJ2-7|few|TRBV15
CATSRDLPGTAEQYF
>TRBJ2-7|many|TRBV25-1
CASISAVSYEQYF
>TRBJ2-2|NA|TRBV7-9
CASSIIAGEAGELFF
>TRBJ2-7|many|TRBV18
CASSPRTVSYEQYF
>TRBJ2-3|NA|TRBV19
CASRSVGTDTQYF
>TRBJ2-7|NA|TRBV3-1
CASSQDVTPAYEQYF